This T cell receptor beta chain was captured in a study of tumor-infiltrating lymphocytes in oesophageal squamous cell carcinoma. The CDR3 spans 15 residues, counting both ends. MiXCR, run by TCRdb on the PCR reads, gives a single entry per CDR3 protein. The table shows about 13,000 distinct CDR3 sequences, with approximately 53% occurring only once. To note about this clonotype: The DNA is left out, because the CDR3 cannot be placed on it with certainty; the CDR3 is given as TCRdb lists it.

The sequenced sample consisted of esophageal tumor tissue. The chain is built from TRBV7-5 and TRBJ2-3; the tabulated D call, TRBD1, remains unverified against the DNA. TRBV7-5 is deemed a pseudogene. The receptor's source is a male donor with esophageal squamous cell carcinoma. This CDR3 is CISVPLRRDRGEQYF.